This TCR beta chain was documented in a study of T cells in Graves' hyperthyroidism and ophthalmopathy. RNA transcripts gave rise to amplified TCR beta CDR3 regions. A set of HTBI primers served as the primers for a first-round RT-PCR of the TCR CDR3. TCRdb itself ran the multiplex PCR reads through MiXCR, one entry per CDR3 protein. The table has about 420,000 distinct CDR3 sequences, roughly an eighth seen once. This clonotype was seen a handful of times. The CDR3 totals 14 residues. V lost 0 bases to trimming and J lost 8 bases, with 8 bases between them. The V gene's germline CDR1 is ENHRY and CDR2 SYGVKD. It was uncontrolled infection, other autoimmune disease, pregnancy or lactation that excluded patients.

The sample taken for sequencing was blood. V usage is TRBV10-3 and J usage is TRBJ1-6; D not resolved. The clonotype was recovered from a woman aged 18 to 35 with Graves' hyperthyroidism. The CDR3 DNA reads as TGTGCCATCAGTGAGTCGCCGGACTATTCACCCCTCCACTTT. Its protein is CAISESPDYSPLHF.